The sequence of this T cell receptor beta chain was determined in a study of shared clonotypes between healthy human individuals. Findings of the study overall: The sole specimen, blood, was sampled, and tissue repertoires likely differ. Naive CD4 clonotypes were shared across several donors at 4.5% to 6%.

A word on this clone: Antigen specificity is unknown.

It was roughly 200 ng DNA, 31,000 or so T cell genomes, that sorted-subset replicate PCRs used. Original processing notes: As immunoSEQ supplied junction-only sequences (without quality scores), filtering differed. The data were produced by immunoSEQ multiplex PCR, yet TCRdb's version contains in-frame clones alone and is incomplete. D and trimming were read from the DNA, whereas the V and J calls and clone size are those reported in that table. The table lists about 1.1 million clones, about 80% of them singletons. Germline V gene lookup returns CDR1 ENHRY and CDR2 SYGVKD. The CDR3 consists of 13 residues. Trimming removed 6 bases at V and 2 bases at J, with 11 bases between.

The J gene is TRBJ2-7, the V gene TRBV10-3, with D maybe TRBD2 (5 bases). This TCR was sampled from a man aged 18 to 35 in good health. Some clones in this sample may be carry-over from other donors' samples. The sequencing sample was made of memory CD4+ T cells from PBMCs. The subset denotes: CD45RA-negative fraction. CDR3 sequence reads: CAISNGLTYEQYF. The CDR3, as DNA: TGTGCCATCAGCAACGGACTGACCTACGAGCAGTACTTC.